A selection of T cell receptor beta chains follows, all from one sample in a study of beta chain features in type 1 diabetes. Assay used: immunoSEQ multiplex PCR; TCRdb lists only in-frame clones, some missing. The sample yields around 430,000 clones, approximately 30% seen once. The sequenced material came from naive CD4+ T cells from blood. The receptor set was obtained from a man between 18 and 35 years old in good health. Each CDR3 is given with its conserved first and last residue. D genes are given only for firm matches. Clone size is not always given. Where it is, it says once, few, many or a class for expanded clones.

V gene: TRBV2
D gene: -
clone size: -
J gene: TRBJ2-1
CDR3 protein: CASSEEDFGGNEQFF

V gene: TRBV6-5
D gene: -
clone size: -
J gene: TRBJ2-5
CDR3 protein: CASSYSVLGTQYF

V gene: TRBV5-1
D gene: -
clone size: -
J gene: TRBJ2-7
CDR3 protein: CASSTRPSYEQYF

V gene: TRBV9
D gene: -
clone size: few
J gene: TRBJ2-5
CDR3 protein: CASSPFGTTETQYF

V gene: TRBV20-1
D gene: -
clone size: once
J gene: TRBJ2-7
CDR3 protein: CSASGHGPNHF

V gene: TRBV20-1
D gene: -
clone size: -
J gene: TRBJ2-7
CDR3 protein: CSAGGYEQYF

V gene: TRBV7-3
D gene: -
clone size: -
J gene: TRBJ2-1
CDR3 protein: CASSRLGAGSYNEQFF

V gene: TRBV4-2
D gene: TRBD2
clone size: few
J gene: TRBJ2-4
CDR3 protein: CASSQDGERGKNIQYF

V gene: TRBV6-5
D gene: -
clone size: -
J gene: TRBJ1-2
CDR3 protein: CASSYSTYAPGYTF

V gene: TRBV30
D gene: TRBD1
clone size: -
J gene: TRBJ2-7
CDR3 protein: CAWSAGQDYEQYF

V gene: TRBV7-2
D gene: TRBD2
clone size: -
J gene: TRBJ2-2
CDR3 protein: CASSFRLAGGTGELFF

V gene: TRBV30
D gene: -
clone size: -
J gene: TRBJ1-2
CDR3 protein: CAWMDGFGGYTF

V gene: TRBV20-1
D gene: TRBD2
clone size: few
J gene: TRBJ2-1
CDR3 protein: CSPTSKNEQFF

V gene: TRBV9
D gene: -
clone size: -
J gene: TRBJ1-2
CDR3 protein: CASSVETYGYTF

V gene: TRBV9
D gene: TRBD1
clone size: -
J gene: TRBJ2-7
CDR3 protein: CASTRDSDSYEQYF

V gene: TRBV29-1
D gene: TRBD2
clone size: few
J gene: TRBJ2-5
CDR3 protein: CSLSLAGRVETQYF

V gene: TRBV7-9
D gene: -
clone size: few
J gene: TRBJ2-1
CDR3 protein: CASSLVPASYNEQFF

V gene: TRBV29-1
D gene: -
clone size: -
J gene: TRBJ2-1
CDR3 protein: CSVEDPGPTYNEQFF

V gene: TRBV18
D gene: TRBD2
clone size: -
J gene: TRBJ2-1
CDR3 protein: CASSPPSGRARNEQFF

V gene: TRBV4-1
D gene: -
clone size: few
J gene: TRBJ2-5
CDR3 protein: CASSQDQGETQYF

V gene: TRBV10-3
D gene: -
clone size: -
J gene: TRBJ2-7
CDR3 protein: CAISESAGSFAVYEQYF

V gene: TRBV2
D gene: -
clone size: -
J gene: TRBJ2-1
CDR3 protein: CASRSVYEQFF

V gene: TRBV5-4
D gene: TRBD2
clone size: few
J gene: TRBJ2-4
CDR3 protein: CASYHSGSGNIQYF

V gene: TRBV27
D gene: TRBD1
clone size: few
J gene: TRBJ2-5
CDR3 protein: CASTTNRGSGETQYF

V gene: TRBV6-5
D gene: -
clone size: -
J gene: TRBJ2-1
CDR3 protein: CASSPMSSYNEQFF

V gene: TRBV9
D gene: -
clone size: few
J gene: TRBJ2-7
CDR3 protein: CASSQVAQGGTYEQYF

V gene: TRBV28
D gene: TRBD2
clone size: few
J gene: TRBJ2-5
CDR3 protein: CASTRLAGAVETQYF

V gene: TRBV7-9
D gene: -
clone size: few
J gene: TRBJ2-3
CDR3 protein: CASSRLGTLGTDTQYF

V gene: TRBV2
D gene: TRBD2
clone size: few
J gene: TRBJ2-5
CDR3 protein: CASRASGSDGETQYF

V gene: TRBV10-3
D gene: TRBD1
clone size: -
J gene: TRBJ2-7
CDR3 protein: CAIRGTGSGEQYF

V gene: TRBV5-6
D gene: TRBD1
clone size: -
J gene: TRBJ1-1
CDR3 protein: CASRVTGTGTEAFF

V gene: TRBV18
D gene: -
clone size: -
J gene: TRBJ2-3
CDR3 protein: CASASLDTQYF

V gene: TRBV7-9
D gene: -
clone size: -
J gene: TRBJ2-6
CDR3 protein: CASSFSGGAGANVLTF

V gene: TRBV27
D gene: TRBD1
clone size: -
J gene: TRBJ2-5
CDR3 protein: CASVTGETQYF

V gene: TRBV7-3
D gene: TRBD2
clone size: -
J gene: TRBJ2-3
CDR3 protein: CASSLLISGRPDTQYF

V gene: TRBV18
D gene: TRBD2
clone size: few
J gene: TRBJ2-4
CDR3 protein: CASSPTTSGSLQNIQYF

V gene: TRBV9
D gene: TRBD2
clone size: -
J gene: TRBJ2-1
CDR3 protein: CASSVVGTSGDEQFF